This T cell receptor (beta chain) was identified in a study of blood T cell repertoires in COVID-19. At the level of the study: Italy, Spain and the United States were the sources of the convalescent and acute COVID-19 samples. Sample material is recorded as cDNA or gDNA derived from T cells, B-cell-depleted T cells, or PBMCs.

The CDR3 length is 16 residues. The V end lost 0 bases, the J end lost 3 bases, and 13 bases lay between the germline ends. Germline assignment: CDR1 MNHEY and CDR2 SVGAGI. How the authors handled the data: Quantification of nucleated cells was approximated via reference gene primer amplification. Some clones are missing from TCRdb's copy, which holds only in-frame ones; the method was immunoSEQ multiplex PCR. That table supplies the V and J calls and clone size; D and trimming were determined from the DNA. Of 150,000 to 200,000 clones detected, approximately 90% appear once; the ten largest clones hold approximately 4%.

This sequence was found in a human donor in a cohort sampled during active COVID-19. Sequencing used peripheral blood. The chain couples TRBV6-5 to TRBJ2-3; D is perhaps TRBD1 (6 bases). The CDR3 spells CASSYSGRGWTDTQYF. CDR3 DNA: TGTGCCAGCAGTTACTCTGGCAGGGGTTGGACAGATACGCAGTATTTT.